This TCR beta chain was captured in a study of control samples from healthy donors and cancer patients. The repertoire was sequenced with immunoSEQ multiplex PCR; TCRdb's copy has only in-frame clones and lacks some. The sample records under 70,000 clones, 90% being singletons. The CDR3 covers 14 residues. Germline assignment: CDR1 MNHNY and CDR2 SVGAGI (reference sequence). V lost 7 bases and J 0 bases, leaving 10 bases between the germline ends. The specimen was PBMCs. The receptor was derived from a woman between 50 and 59 years old with colorectal cancer. This chain uses TRBV6-6 with TRBJ1-5; D unclear. CDR3 region: CASTDGDSNQPQHF. DNA of the CDR3: TGTGCCAGCACGGACGGAGATAGCAATCAGCCCCAGCATTTT.